This TCR beta chain was recorded in a study of regulatory T cells in long-lasting Graves disease. Study-level results: Samples came from peripheral blood alone, without thyroid tissue. The study found lower TCR diversity in persistent Graves' patients than in newly diagnosed ones. Patients with persistent disease showed a bias toward TRBV28, TRBJ1-2 and TRBJ2-5.

The CDR3 contains 18 residues. The V and J ends lost 7 bases and 1 base respectively, with 25 bases between them. Germline V lookup: CDR1 SGHTA, CDR2 FQGNSA. This clonotype has a count of ten or more. Its specificity is not known. Sequencing libraries for TCR beta were prepared with iRepertoire HTBI primers and Arm-PCR of CDR3 regions. TCRdb recomputed calls from the multiplex PCR reads with MiXCR, one row per CDR3 protein. In the table there are hundreds of thousands of distinct CDR3 sequences, about 20% of which are singletons. Time point in this sample: persistent/refractory GD, antithyroid drugs over 5 years with positive TRAb. With RNA extracted from PBMCs as input, the TCR library was made.

The source of this sequence is a female donor with Graves disease. Sequencing was performed on peripheral blood mononuclear cells (PBMCs), taken when the disease was refractory, from a patient treated with antithyroid drugs. This chain links TRBV7-2 with TRBJ2-5, with D maybe TRBD2 (7 bases). CDR3 loop: CASTRGARLAASQETQYF. CDR3 nucleotides: TGTGCCAGCACACGGGGGGCCCGACTAGCAGCAAGCCAAGAGACCCAGTACTTC.